A single sample is the source of the 24 T cell receptor beta chains below, sequenced in a study of T cell responses to AZD1222 COVID-19 vaccine (dated by TCRdb to 2020 to 2023). The sample's time point label, in plain terms: baseline before first vaccination. Library preparation used the immunoSEQ multiplex PCR assay. The table comes from immuneACCESS by way of TCRdb, which keeps in-frame sequences with V and J called. Part of the clones is missing from these tables; in studies checked, under half for an unresolved V gene and the rest for unknown reasons. In all, the sample holds about 120,000 clones, and roughly nine tenths of those were seen once. The ten largest clonotypes hold under 5.5% of the sample. This sample comprised peripheral blood, obtained on day 0 of AZD1222 vaccination. These receptors originate from an adult in good health.

V and J are TRBV29-1 and TRBJ1-5, with 8 bases aligning to TRBD1. The junction had 5 bases not matched to a gene; V was cut back by 6 bases and J by 1 base. Germline-derived CDR1 and CDR2 are SQVTM and ANQGSEA. The CDR3 contains 14 residues. The CDR3 sequence is CSVRTGLSNQPQHF. In nucleotides, the CDR3 is TGCAGCGTCCGGACAGGGTTGAGCAATCAGCCCCAGCATTTT.

The rearrangement joins TRBV24-1 to TRBJ1-2; D is perhaps TRBD1 (6 bases). The V and J ends lost 2 bases and 3 bases respectively, with 9 bases between them. The length of the CDR3 is 14 residues. From germline, CDR1 is KGHDR and CDR2 SFDVKD. The CDR3 DNA sequence: TGTGCCACCAGTGATTCCACAGGGTACTATGGCTACACCTTC. Translated, it gives CATSDSTGYYGYTF.

The chain has TRBV2 and TRBJ2-7; TRBD1 aligns across 7 bases. The CDR3 loop spans 14 amino acids. V gave up 4 bases and J gave up 2 bases; unmatched junction bases: 5. Germline assignment: CDR1 SNHLY and CDR2 FYNNEI. This CDR3 is CASSVLTGPYEQYF. The CDR3, as DNA: TGTGCCAGCAGTGTGCTGACAGGGCCCTACGAGCAGTACTTC.

This chain joins TRBV7-9 and TRBJ1-1; D perhaps matches TRBD1 (6 bases). Germline V CDR1 and CDR2: SEHNR, FQNEAQ (reference sequence). Trimming took off 5 bases at V and 7 bases at J, with 20 bases between the two ends. The CDR3 length is 15 residues. This CDR3 reads CASSPQRAGAGEAFF. DNA for the CDR3: TGTGCCAGCAGCCCTCAAAGGGCAGGGGCGGGTGAAGCTTTCTTT.

The rearrangement uses TRBV5-1 and TRBJ2-2; maybe TRBD2 (6 bases). Germline V CDR1 and CDR2: SGHRS, YFSETQ. V lost 4 bases and J 11 bases, leaving 21 bases between the germline ends. The CDR3 totals 15 residues. The CDR3 region has the DNA TGCGCCAGCAGCGCCCGGACTGGTGGGGCGGGAGAGCTGTTTTTT. It codes for CASSARTGGAGELFF.

CDR3 DNA: TGTGCCAGCAGCGTAGCTGTCAGTAATTCACCCCTCCACTTT. Its translation: CASSVAVSNSPLHF. V and J are TRBV9 and TRBJ1-6; no clear D gene. Trimming pared 0 bases from V and 6 bases from J, leaving 7 bases between. This CDR3 is built from 14 residues. From germline, CDR1 is SGDLS and CDR2 YYNGEE. The full variable domain, rest sourced from reference TRBV9 and TRBJ1-6, is DSGVTQTPKHLITATGQRVTLRCSPRSGDLSVYWYQQSLDQGLQFLIQYYNGEERAKGNILERFSAQQFPDLHSELNLSSLELGDSALYFCASSVAVSNSPLHFGNGTRLTVT.

The chain links TRBV28 to TRBJ1-2; the D is unclear. There are 14 residues in the CDR3. V gave up 8 bases and J gave up 2 bases, with 15 bases separating them. Germline CDR1 and CDR2: MDHEN and SYDVKM. Here the CDR3 reads CASSVPSSNYGYTF. The CDR3 DNA reads as TGTGCCAGCTCAGTCCCCAGTTCAAACTATGGCTACACCTTC.

The chain employs TRBV30 and TRBJ1-2; 7 bases fit TRBD1. CDR3 length equals 17 residues. With 2 bases clipped from V and 0 bases from J, the junction kept 12 bases outside the gene matches. From germline, CDR1 is GTSNPN and CDR2 SVGIG (reference sequence). The CDR3 coding sequence is TGTGCCTGGAGTCCACAGACTCGACAGGGAGCTAACTATGGCTACACCTTC. Translation: CAWSPQTRQGANYGYTF.

This chain uses TRBV30 with TRBJ2-5, with 10 nucleotides matching TRBD2. Trimming cost V 0 bases and J 1 base; bases outside gene matches: 8. This CDR3 spans 17 amino acids. The germline gives CDR1 GTSNPN, CDR2 SVGIG (reference sequence). CDR3 DNA sequence: TGTGCCTGGAGTGTACGGCGCGCTAGCGGGGGCCAAGAGACCCAGTACTTC. Translation: CAWSVRRASGGQETQYF.

V usage is TRBV2 and J usage is TRBJ2-2, with TRBD1 matching 7 bases. Germline values: CDR1 SNHLY, CDR2 FYNNEI. J was trimmed by 9 bases and V by 7 bases; bases with no gene match: 11. The CDR3 loop spans 14 amino acids. The CDR3 is CASMAETGIRELFF. The CDR3 DNA reads TGTGCCAGCATGGCCGAGACAGGGATTCGGGAGCTGTTTTTT.

The chain recombines TRBV6-5 with TRBJ2-7; perhaps TRBD1 as D (5 bases). In germline, CDR1 is MNHEY, CDR2 SVGAGI. CDR3 length: 14 amino acids. V gave up 6 bases and J gave up 2 bases, with 14 bases separating them. In DNA form, the CDR3 reads TGTGCCAGCAGAAGAACCAGGGAAACCTACGAGCAGTACTTC. Translated: CASRRTRETYEQYF.

This chain connects TRBV13 to TRBJ2-1; D tentatively reads TRBD1 or TRBD2 (5 bases each). The CDR3 length is 17 residues. Trimming took 5 bases from V and 0 from J, leaving 17 bases between them. Germline V gene lookup returns CDR1 PRHDT and CDR2 FYEKMQ (reference sequence). The CDR3 spells CASSPPVGASSYNEQFF. The DNA of the CDR3 is TGTGCCAGCAGCCCCCCTGTCGGGGCCAGCTCCTACAATGAGCAGTTCTTC.

The chain links TRBV27 to TRBJ2-7; 7 bases align to TRBD2. The junction had 10 bases not matched to a gene; V was cut back by 5 bases and J by 6 bases. CDR1 is MNHEY, CDR2 SMNVEV, per germline (reference sequence). The CDR3 contains 14 residues. CDR3 in DNA: TGTGCCAGCAGTACCCGGGGAGGGCTTCGCGAGCAGTACTTC. Translated, it gives CASSTRGGLREQYF.

Of note for this clone: A read error may account for a junction end that differs from germline. This chain joins TRBV12-3 or TRBV12-4 and TRBJ1-1, with D uncertain. CDR3 length: 11 residues. The CDR3 region has the DNA TGTGCCAGCAGTCGGAACAGTGAAGCTTTCTTT. Amino acid sequence: CASSRNSEAFF.

With respect to this clone: Other nucleotide sequences from this sample produce the same CDR3. The V and J genes are TRBV5-1 and TRBJ1-2; D gene uncertain. The CDR3 totals 12 residues. The V gene's germline CDR1 is SGHRS and CDR2 YFSETQ. V lost 0 bases, J lost 8 bases, and 8 bases lay in between. CDR3 protein: CASSLAGGGYTF. For the CDR3, the DNA is TGCGCCAGCAGCTTGGCCGGAGGGGGCTACACCTTC.

The chain combines TRBV9 with TRBJ2-5; 11 bases map to TRBD2. The CDR3 contains 17 residues. Germline V gene lookup returns CDR1 SGDLS and CDR2 YYNGEE. After removal of 0 bases from V and 1 base from J, the junction contained 5 bases not matched to a gene. The CDR3 loop reads CASSVAFSGGAQETQYF. In DNA, the CDR3 is TGTGCCAGCAGCGTAGCTTTTAGCGGGGGGGCCCAAGAGACCCAGTACTTC.

CDR3 residues: CASRLKRGGLINEQFF. Here the CDR3 DNA reads TGTGCAAGTCGCTTAAAACGAGGGGGTCTAATTAATGAGCAGTTCTTC. The V and J genes are TRBV12-2 and TRBJ2-1; the table's D gene call, TRBD1, was not cross checked with the DNA. TRBV12-2 is a listed pseudogene. The CDR3 totals 16 residues.

The chain has TRBV3-1 (or the pseudogene TRBV3-2) and TRBJ1-3; D is uncertain. The germline V and J ends were trimmed by 4 bases and 3 bases, with 7 bases remaining between them. Germline assignment: CDR1 LGHDT and CDR2 YNNKEL (reference sequence). The CDR3 extends over 13 amino acids. CDR3 coding DNA: TGTGCCAGCAGCCCGTTGTATGGAAACACCATATATTTT. It codes for CASSPLYGNTIYF.

V and J are TRBV24-1 and TRBJ2-5, with unresolved D. The germline V and J ends were trimmed by 4 bases and 5 bases, with 13 bases remaining between them. CDR3 size: 14 residues. Germline CDR1 and CDR2: KGHDR and SFDVKD. This CDR3 is CATSDRTFGETQYF. In nucleotides, the CDR3 is TGTGCCACCAGTGACAGGACGTTCGGGGAGACCCAGTACTTC.

The rearrangement joins TRBV20-1 to TRBJ1-1; D is ambiguous. Between the trimmed V and J ends, which lost 5 bases and 7 bases, there was a span of 11 bases. The CDR3 consists of 11 residues. Germline-derived CDR1 and CDR2 are DFQATT and SNEGSKA (reference sequence). Here the CDR3 reads CSAPQSGEAFF. For the CDR3, the DNA is TGCAGTGCTCCCCAGTCGGGTGAAGCTTTCTTT.

This clone was seen a handful of times. The rearrangement uses TRBV5-1 and TRBJ1-6; a weak D match, TRBD1 (6 bases). V was cut by 4 bases and J by 8 bases, with 16 bases left in between. The germline V gene has CDR1 SGHRS and CDR2 YFSETQ. This CDR3 is 15 amino acids long. The CDR3: CASSPRGPRDSPLHF. The DNA of the CDR3 is TGCGCCAGCAGCCCGCGGGGGCCCAGAGATTCACCCCTCCACTTT.

The chain recombines TRBV19 with TRBJ2-3, with a weak D call TRBD2 (5 bases). Trimming left V 3 bases short and J 2 bases short, with 12 bases between. The CDR3 has 15 amino acids. Germline V gene lookup returns CDR1 LNHDA and CDR2 SQIVND (reference sequence). In DNA form, the CDR3 reads TGTGCCAGTAGTATTGAGGGCCTCTCCACAGATACGCAGTATTTT. Its translation is CASSIEGLSTDTQYF.

This clone was picked up one time. The chain uses TRBV28 and TRBJ2-7; 9 bases line up with TRBD1. Germline trimming cut 3 bases from V and 6 bases from J; bases unmatched to any gene: 6. Germline CDR1 MDHEN, CDR2 SYDVKM. This CDR3 has 14 amino acids. The CDR3 is CASSFSGTGTEQYF. DNA of the CDR3: TGTGCCAGCAGTTTCTCCGGGACAGGGACCGAGCAGTACTTC. Combining the CDR3 with reference TRBV28 and TRBJ2-7 gives the whole variable domain DVKVTQSSRYLVKRTGEKVFLECVQDMDHENMFWYRQDPGLGLRLIYFSYDVKMKEKGDIPEGYSVSREKKERFSLILESASTNQTSMYLCASSFSGTGTEQYFGPGTRLTVT.

The CDR3 DNA sequence: TGTGCCAGCAGCTTAGGGGGGGACAGCCGCTCTGGGGCCAACGTCCTGACTTTC. Translated, it gives CASSLGGDSRSGANVLTF. This chain joins TRBV7-9 and TRBJ2-6, with D possibly matching TRBD1 (7 bases). From germline, CDR1 is SEHNR and CDR2 FQNEAQ (reference sequence). This CDR3 is 18 amino acids long. With 1 base removed from V and 0 bases from J, the gap between germline ends came to 13 bases.